This T cell receptor beta chain was profiled in a study of blood T cells in healthy people across ages. Overall study context: Template switching captured about one barcoded beta molecule per two T cells.

Study results and limitations: Changes seen in expanded clonotypes were possibly confounded by donor CMV status left unknown.

A second PCR of 7 to 11 cycles used a sample-barcoded 5' primer and a J-beta primer mix. The template-switch adaptor was a 5' adaptor with 12 random nucleotides. It tagged each cDNA molecule. One entry per CDR3 protein, called by TCRdb with MiXCR from the 5' RACE reads. The repertoire holds approximately 1.5 million distinct CDR3 sequences, with 35% to 45% as singletons. This clonotype turned up a few times. The target antigen is unknown. One end of the junction does not line up with germline, which may come from a read error. The CDR3 contains 13 residues. The germline V gene has CDR1 SGHVS and CDR2 FQNEAQ.

This chain connects TRBV7-8 to TRBJ2-1; tentatively, D is TRBD2 (5 bases). The TCR sequence derives from a woman in her late teens or twenties in good health. The specimen sequenced was blood. The CDR3 nucleotides read TGTGCCAGCAGCGTAGCGCAGGAGAATGAGCAGTTCTTC. Encoded protein: CASSVAQENEQFF.